This T cell receptor (beta chain) comes out of a study of Ad26.COV2.S vaccination and SARS-CoV-2 variants (dated by TCRdb to the early 2020s). Study-wide context: Vaccine-arm donors were drawn from COV1001, a multicentre, randomized, double-blind, placebo-controlled phase I-IIa trial of Ad26.COV2.S in healthy adults. Trial participants were randomized into five groups of five, in which low-dose or high-dose Ad26.COV2.S was given once or twice, or placebo was given on both occasions. Blinding of investigators to trial group allocation was maintained during experiments and outcome assessment. TCRbeta repertoire sequencing was used to assess the specificity and breadth of SARS-CoV-2-reactive T cell receptors after Ad26.COV2.S vaccination. Ad26.COV2.S was given intramuscularly at 5x10^10 or 1x10^11 viral particles, as a single shot or as two shots 56 days apart. The TCR-sequenced set comprised approximately 32 samples: around 20 Ad26.COV2.S vaccine recipients, 5 placebo recipients and 8 SARS-CoV-2 convalescent individuals.

What the authors observed across the whole study: Comparable non-spike TCR breadth was observed between vaccine and placebo recipients, consistent with only spike being contained in the vaccine. According to the authors, total T cell responses may have been underestimated by the TCR breadth and depth analyses. The study was not powered to compare responses between vaccine doses or regimens. After vaccination, substantial breadth of spike-specific CD8+ and CD4+ T cell responses was reported. Higher spike-specific TCR breadth was observed in Ad26.COV2.S recipients than in placebo recipients (P = 0.0014).

The treatment or condition label of this sample denotes: around 19 received Ad26.COV2.S at low or high dose, single or two shots; a few received placebo; per-sample allocation not given. Repertoires of vaccine and placebo recipients were sequenced from samples taken on day 63 after the first injection. Cohort 1b enrolled 20 to 30 adults aged 18-55 years at a single site in Boston, USA, between 29 July and 7 August 2020. Ad26.COV2.S was a replication-incompetent adenovirus type 26 vector that expressed a prefusion-stabilized SARS-CoV-2 spike protein derived from the original Wuhan strain. The immunoSEQ Assay was the method used to sequence TCRbeta CDR3 regions. After extraction, genomic DNA underwent amplification by bias-controlled multiplex PCR, followed by high-throughput sequencing. The authors' pipeline ran thus. Collapsing and filtering of sequences were performed to quantify the absolute abundance of each unique TCRbeta CDR3 region. T cell fraction was estimated by normalizing TCRbeta template counts to usable DNA, which was measured by amplifying reference genes present in all nucleated cells. Repertoire TCRs were annotated as SARS-CoV-2-specific when V gene, CDR3 amino acid sequence and J gene were exactly matched to a known reactive TCR set. MIRA supplied the reference SARS-CoV-2 TCR set, which was filtered for enrichment in COVID-19-positive ImmuneCODE repertoires so that public or cross-reactive TCRs were removed. Based on the MIRA antigens, annotated TCRs were further analysed at the level of specific ORF or position within ORF. Breadth was defined as annotated unique rearrangements over total unique productive rearrangements; depth was the summed frequency of those rearrangements. Two-sided Wilcoxon rank-sum tests were applied when comparing TCR breadth between groups. TCRdb stores this immuneACCESS table with in-frame sequences only. Part of the clones is absent; in the studies checked, under half of the shortfall reflects unresolved V genes, and no reason is known for the rest. V and J calls and clone size follow that table, whereas D and trimming were derived from the DNA. Counted in this sample were 380,000 or so clones; approximately 83% of them appeared once. Just under 7.5% of the sample is held by the ten biggest clonotypes.

This clone occurred once. It has no known antigen specificity. No base quality values were provided; no much bigger clone lies one nucleotide off. The material sequenced was peripheral blood, taken in a trial of Ad26.COV2.S vaccine versus placebo. The sequence derives from a person aged 18-60 years who received the Ad26.COV2.S COVID-19 vaccine or a placebo.

The encoded CDR3 is CASSVGLAGDLYNEQFF. The nucleotide sequence is TGTGCCAGCAGCGTGGGACTAGCGGGGGACCTATACAATGAGCAGTTCTTC. The V gene is TRBV9 and the J gene is TRBJ2-1; the junction holds 14 bases that match TRBD2. Per the germline V gene, SGDLS is the CDR1 and YYNGEE is the CDR2. V loses 2 bases at its end and J loses 4 bases; junction bases beyond the gene matches: 5. From the cysteine up to the phenylalanine, the CDR3 has a length of 17 residues. The CDR3 DNA has 51 bases and is translated from base 1.